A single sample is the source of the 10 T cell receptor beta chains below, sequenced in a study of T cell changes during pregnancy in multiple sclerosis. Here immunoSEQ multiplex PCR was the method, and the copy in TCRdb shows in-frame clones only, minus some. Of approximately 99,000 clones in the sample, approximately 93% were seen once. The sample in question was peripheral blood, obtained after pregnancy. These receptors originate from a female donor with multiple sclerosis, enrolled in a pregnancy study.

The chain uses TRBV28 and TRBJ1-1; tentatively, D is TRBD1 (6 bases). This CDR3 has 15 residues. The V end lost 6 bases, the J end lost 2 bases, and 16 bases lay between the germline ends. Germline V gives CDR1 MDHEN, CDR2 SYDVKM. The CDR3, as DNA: TGTGCCAGCAGGCAACTGGACAGACAAAACACTGAAGCTTTCTTT. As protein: CASRQLDRQNTEAFF.

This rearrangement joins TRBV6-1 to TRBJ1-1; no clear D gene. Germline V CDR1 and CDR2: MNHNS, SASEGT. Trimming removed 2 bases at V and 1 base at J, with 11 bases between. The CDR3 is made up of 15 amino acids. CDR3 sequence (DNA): TGTGCCAGCAGTGAACACCTAGGAAAGAACACTGAAGCTTTCTTT. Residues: CASSEHLGKNTEAFF.

The CDR3 DNA reads as TGTGCCAGCGGCGCACAGTTGAACTATGGCTACACCTTC. Encoded protein: CASGAQLNYGYTF. J is TRBJ1-2 and V is TRBV7-2, with D uncertain. Trimming cost V 8 bases and J 2 bases, with 12 bases left between them. Germline-derived CDR1 and CDR2 are SGHTA and FQGNSA. This CDR3 is 13 amino acids long.

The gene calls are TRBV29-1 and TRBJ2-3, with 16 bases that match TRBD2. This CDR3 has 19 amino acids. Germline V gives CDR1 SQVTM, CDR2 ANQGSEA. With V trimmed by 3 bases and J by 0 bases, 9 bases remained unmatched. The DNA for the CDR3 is TGCAGCGTTGAGGGGGGGACTAGCGGGAGGGTGGGAAGCACAGATACGCAGTATTTT. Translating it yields CSVEGGTSGRVGSTDTQYF.

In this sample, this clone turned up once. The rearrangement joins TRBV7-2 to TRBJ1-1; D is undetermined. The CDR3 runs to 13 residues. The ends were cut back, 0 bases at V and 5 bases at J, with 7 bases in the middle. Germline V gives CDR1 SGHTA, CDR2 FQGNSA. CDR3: CASSLARLTEAFF. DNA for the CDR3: TGTGCCAGCAGCTTAGCGCGTTTGACTGAAGCTTTCTTT.

CDR3 region: CASNFGTSGLTDTQYF. The CDR3 bases are TGTGCCAGCAACTTTGGGACTAGCGGACTTACAGATACGCAGTATTTT. The J gene is TRBJ2-3, the V gene TRBV7-9; TRBD2 aligns across 11 bases. Germline V gene lookup returns CDR1 SEHNR and CDR2 FQNEAQ (reference sequence). The CDR3 consists of 16 residues. J was trimmed by 3 bases and V by 7 bases; bases with no gene match: 9. Drawing the rest from reference TRBV7-9 and TRBJ2-3, the complete variable domain is DTGVSQNPRHKITKRGQNVTFRCDPISEHNRLYWYRQTLGQGPEFLTYFQNEAQLEKSRLLSDRFSAERPKGSFSTLEIQRTEQGDSAMYLCASNFGTSGLTDTQYFGPGTRLTVL.

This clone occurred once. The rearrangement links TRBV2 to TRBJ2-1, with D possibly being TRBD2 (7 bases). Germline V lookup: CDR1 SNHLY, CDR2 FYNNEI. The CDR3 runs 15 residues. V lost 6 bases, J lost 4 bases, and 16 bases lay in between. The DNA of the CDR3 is TGTGCCAGCAGCCCAAGGGGGGGCGGATACAATGAGCAGTTCTTC. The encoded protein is CASSPRGGGYNEQFF.

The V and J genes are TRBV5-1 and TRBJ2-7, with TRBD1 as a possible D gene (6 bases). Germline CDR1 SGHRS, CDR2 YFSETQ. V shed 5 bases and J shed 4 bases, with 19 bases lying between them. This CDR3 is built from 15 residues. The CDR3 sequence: CASSLAVGASYEQYF. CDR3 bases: TGCGCCAGCAGTCTGGCGGTGGGGGCTAGTTACGAGCAGTACTTC.

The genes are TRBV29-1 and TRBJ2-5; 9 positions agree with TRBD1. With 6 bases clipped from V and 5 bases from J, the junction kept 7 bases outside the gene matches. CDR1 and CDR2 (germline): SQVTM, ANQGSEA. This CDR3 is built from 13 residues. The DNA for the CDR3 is TGCAGCGTAGCACAGGGGGCGAGGGAGACCCAGTACTTC. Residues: CSVAQGARETQYF. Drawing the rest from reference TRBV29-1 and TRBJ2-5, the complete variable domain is SAVISQKPSRDICQRGTSLTIQCQVDSQVTMMFWYRQQPGQSLTLIATANQGSEATYESGFVIDKFPISRPNLTFSTLTVSNMSPEDSSIYLCSVAQGARETQYFGPGTRLLVL.

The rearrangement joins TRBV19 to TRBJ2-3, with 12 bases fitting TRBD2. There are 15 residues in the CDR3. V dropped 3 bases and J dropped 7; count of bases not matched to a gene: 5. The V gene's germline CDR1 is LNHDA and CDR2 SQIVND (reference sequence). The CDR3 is CASSILAGGRNTQYF. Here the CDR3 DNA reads TGTGCCAGTAGTATCCTAGCGGGAGGGCGGAATACGCAGTATTTT.